The 8 T cell receptor beta chains reported below all come from one sample, sequenced in a study of blood T cell repertoires in COVID-19 (TCRdb year 2020). Libraries were made using the immunoSEQ multiplex PCR assay. The clones in this table, taken by TCRdb from immuneACCESS, are in-frame only. Not every clone is retained; where verified, under half of the shortfall comes from an unresolved V gene, and the cause of the rest is unknown. The sample table contains around 450,000 clones; only one count was recorded for more than 85% of them. Clones ranked in the top ten supply about 4.5% of the sample. Sequencing was done on a sample of peripheral blood. All receptors derive from a woman aged 25 to 39 with acute or convalescent COVID-19.

The rearrangement links TRBV15 to TRBJ1-5; weak D call: TRBD1 (5 bases). The germline V gene has CDR1 LNHNV and CDR2 YYDKDF (reference sequence). The length of the CDR3 is 16 residues. V lost 0 bases and J lost 9, with 18 bases in between. CDR3 nucleotides: TGTGCCACCAGCAGAGATTTAAGGAGGGGTCGTGGGCCCCAGCATTTT. Translating it yields CATSRDLRRGRGPQHF.

The rearrangement links TRBV24-1 to TRBJ2-5, with 10 nucleotides matching TRBD1. The J segment lost 1 base and the V segment lost 5 bases, leaving 3 bases of the junction unmatched. Germline V CDR1 and CDR2: KGHDR, SFDVKD. The CDR3 sequence is 15 residues long. The CDR3 loop reads CATSGRQGAQETQYF. Written as DNA, the CDR3 is TGTGCCACCAGTGGTAGACAGGGGGCCCAAGAGACCCAGTACTTC.

This clone was detected a few times. The chain is built from TRBV3-1 (or the pseudogene TRBV3-2) and TRBJ2-7; D ambiguous. V shed 1 base and J shed 5 bases, with 12 bases lying between them. The CDR3 spans 14 residues. Looked up from germline, CDR1 is LGHDT and CDR2 is YNNKEL (reference sequence). In nucleotides, the CDR3 is TGTGCCAGCAGCCAAGGGTTTGAGTTCCACGAGCAGTACTTC. Protein: CASSQGFEFHEQYF.

This sequence joins TRBV3-1 (or the pseudogene TRBV3-2) and TRBJ2-1, with 10 positions matching TRBD1. CDR1 LGHDT and CDR2 YNNKEL come from the germline V gene (reference sequence). The CDR3 consists of 14 residues. J was trimmed by 8 bases and V by 4 bases; bases with no gene match: 5. CDR3 amino acids: CASSPGTGAYEQFF. In nucleotides, the CDR3 is TGTGCCAGCAGCCCCGGGACAGGGGCTTATGAGCAGTTCTTC.

The chain has TRBV29-1 and TRBJ2-3, with D perhaps TRBD1 (6 bases). Germline lookup yields CDR1 SQVTM and CDR2 ANQGSEA. The CDR3 totals 14 residues. V was shortened by 3 bases and J by 1 base, with 11 bases between the two germline ends. CDR3: CSVDRGDGTDTQYF. DNA of the CDR3: TGCAGCGTTGACAGGGGTGATGGCACAGATACGCAGTATTTT.

This rearrangement joins TRBV12-3 or TRBV12-4 to TRBJ1-1; D perhaps matches TRBD1 (5 bases). V was clipped by 7 bases and J by 1 base, with 10 bases between them. The CDR3 runs 13 residues. The DNA for the CDR3 is TGTGCCAGCACCACCGGGGGGAACACTGAAGCTTTCTTT. Its translation is CASTTGGNTEAFF.

The rearrangement uses TRBV24-1 and TRBJ2-3, with D tentatively TRBD2 (6 bases). V was cut by 2 bases and J by 6 bases, with 23 bases left in between. CDR1 and CDR2 (germline): KGHDR, SFDVKD. The CDR3 covers 18 residues. For the CDR3, the DNA is TGTGCCACCAGTGATTCCACTTACCCGGGACTCAGGAGGGATACGCAGTATTTT. Translation: CATSDSTYPGLRRDTQYF.

This chain uses TRBV5-5 with TRBJ1-1, with no clear D. V shed 7 bases and J shed 4 bases, with 8 bases lying between them. Germline CDR1 and CDR2: SGHKS and YYEKEE (reference sequence). The CDR3 totals 11 residues. The CDR3 spells CASLGSTEAFF. The CDR3 DNA is TGTGCCAGCTTGGGGAGCACTGAAGCTTTCTTT.